The 18 T cell receptor beta chains reported below all come from one sample, sequenced in a study of T cell changes during pregnancy in multiple sclerosis. Generated by immunoSEQ multiplex PCR, the TCRdb table keeps only in-frame clones and is missing some. Among roughly 76,000 clones, under 95% were seen once, and the ten largest hold about 0.52%. Sequencing was performed on CD4+ T cells from peripheral blood mononuclear cells, taken in the second trimester of pregnancy. The receptors derive from a female donor with multiple sclerosis, enrolled in a pregnancy study.

V and J are TRBV9 and TRBJ2-7; a possible D gene is TRBD2 (5 bases). The germline V gene has CDR1 SGDLS and CDR2 YYNGEE. CDR3 size: 13 residues. The V end was cut by 3 bases, the J end by 7 bases, with 14 bases between. The CDR3 protein is CASSAQRAGEQYF. CDR3 coding DNA: TGTGCCAGCAGCGCACAGAGGGCGGGTGAGCAGTACTTC.

This clone turned up a few times. This chain links TRBV2 with TRBJ1-1, with D unresolved. Germline loops: CDR1 SNHLY, CDR2 FYNNEI. With 4 bases removed from V and 11 bases from J, the gap between germline ends came to 8 bases. This CDR3 contains 10 residues. The CDR3 DNA sequence: TGTGCCAGCAGTGTAGAAGCTGCTTTCTTT. Protein product: CASSVEAAFF. Looking up the rest from reference TRBV2 and TRBJ1-1 gives the full variable domain: EPEVTQTPSHQVTQMGQEVILRCVPISNHLYFYWYRQILGQKVEFLVSFYNNEISEKSEIFDDQFSVERPDGSNFTLKIRSTKLEDSAMYFCASSVEAAFFGQGTRLTVV.

CDR3 region: CASSQSPAGANEKLFF. The CDR3, as DNA: TGTGCCAGCAGCCAATCTCCGGCAGGGGCTAATGAAAAACTGTTTTTT. The V and J genes are TRBV16 and TRBJ1-4; the D gene is possibly TRBD1 (6 bases). The length of the CDR3 is 16 residues. Germline CDR1 reads KGHSY; CDR2 reads FQNENV. With 0 bases removed from V and 3 bases from J, the gap between germline ends came to 11 bases.

V usage is TRBV5-1 and J usage is TRBJ2-7; D remains ambiguous. The CDR3 extends over 14 amino acids. Germline CDR1 SGHRS, CDR2 YFSETQ. Deletions cut 0 bases from V and 5 bases from J, with 12 bases between. The CDR3 nucleotides read TGCGCCAGCAGCTTGGACCATGCGCGAGACGAGCAGTACTTC. The encoded protein is CASSLDHARDEQYF. Full variable domain (rest looked up from reference TRBV5-1 and TRBJ2-7): KAGVTQTPRYLIKTRGQQVTLSCSPISGHRSVSWYQQTPGQGLQFLFEYFSETQRNKGNFPGRFSGRQFSNSRSEMNVSTLELGDSALYLCASSLDHARDEQYFGPGTRLTVT.

CDR3 amino acids: CASSQDPGTVYGYTF. The CDR3 nucleotides read TGCGCCAGCAGCCAAGATCCTGGGACAGTCTATGGCTACACCTTC. The V and J genes are TRBV4-1 and TRBJ1-2; 7 positions agree with TRBD1. Germline lookup yields CDR1 MGHRA and CDR2 YSYEKL. J was trimmed by 4 bases and V by 0 bases; bases with no gene match: 5. The CDR3 runs to 15 residues.

V usage is TRBV5-1 and J usage is TRBJ1-4; D is undetermined. This CDR3 comprises 11 residues. Trimming took off 3 bases at V and 8 bases at J, with 5 bases between the two ends. Germline CDR1 is SGHRS and CDR2 is YFSETQ. The CDR3 sequence: CASSSGEKLFF. The CDR3 region has the DNA TGCGCCAGCAGCTCGGGGGAAAAACTGTTTTTT.

This clone was found once. The CDR3 here is CASSKDRDGYGYTF. The CDR3 DNA reads TGTGCCAGCAGCAAAGACAGGGATGGCTATGGCTACACCTTC. V usage is TRBV7-2 and J usage is TRBJ1-2; 7 bases are a match to TRBD1. The germline V gene has CDR1 SGHTA and CDR2 FQGNSA. This CDR3 is built from 14 residues. Germline trimming cut 5 bases from V and 4 bases from J; bases unmatched to any gene: 7.

This chain uses TRBV30 with TRBJ2-7; 8 positions match TRBD2. V dropped 3 bases and J dropped 3; count of bases not matched to a gene: 7. The CDR3 runs 14 residues. The germline V gene encodes CDR1 GTSNPN and CDR2 SVGIG (reference sequence). This CDR3 reads CAWRKLAGGYEQYF. Written as DNA, the CDR3 is TGTGCCTGGAGGAAACTGGCGGGAGGCTACGAGCAGTACTTC.

In its sample, this clone was seen once. The J gene is TRBJ2-7, the V gene TRBV7-2; 12 bases are shared with TRBD2. This CDR3 is 17 amino acids long. Unmatched junction bases numbered 4, after V lost 1 base and J lost 0 bases. Germline loops: CDR1 SGHTA, CDR2 FQGNSA. This chain's CDR3 is CASSLGLAGGSSYEQYF. The DNA for the CDR3 is TGTGCCAGCAGCTTAGGTCTAGCGGGAGGGAGCTCCTACGAGCAGTACTTC.

The gene calls are TRBV10-3 and TRBJ1-6; the D gene is possibly TRBD1 (5 bases). This CDR3 has 15 amino acids. Trimming took off 10 bases at V and 9 bases at J, with 22 bases between the two ends. CDR1 is ENHRY and CDR2 is SYGVKD in the germline V gene. The CDR3 DNA is TGTGCCACGCGGGGGTATAACAAGGGGACTTCACCCCTCCACTTT. Its protein is CATRGYNKGTSPLHF.

This chain uses TRBV5-4 with TRBJ1-2, with TRBD1 matching 10 bases. CDR1 is SGHNT, CDR2 YYREEE, per germline (reference sequence). The CDR3 is made up of 13 amino acids. J lost 5 bases, V lost 4 bases, and 2 bases had no gene match. In DNA, the CDR3 is TGTGCCAGCAGCCGGACAGGGGGTTATGGCTACACCTTC. Its protein product is CASSRTGGYGYTF.

This chain joins TRBV28 and TRBJ1-5; D gene unclear. Germline lookup yields CDR1 MDHEN and CDR2 SYDVKM. V dropped 5 bases and J dropped 3 bases, with 11 bases sitting between them. The CDR3 contains 14 residues. The CDR3 sequence: CASSSRVLNQPQHF. The CDR3 coding sequence is TGTGCCAGCAGTAGCCGGGTCCTCAATCAGCCCCAGCATTTT. Looking up the rest from reference TRBV28 and TRBJ1-5 gives the full variable domain: DVKVTQSSRYLVKRTGEKVFLECVQDMDHENMFWYRQDPGLGLRLIYFSYDVKMKEKGDIPEGYSVSREKKERFSLILESASTNQTSMYLCASSSRVLNQPQHFGDGTRLSIL.

V and J are TRBV6-1 and TRBJ1-5; TRBD1 matches at 7 bases. Trimming at V came to 0 bases and at J to 0 bases, leaving 14 bases not matched to a gene. This CDR3 is built from 20 residues. CDR1 MNHNS and CDR2 SASEGT come from the germline V gene. For the CDR3, the DNA is TGTGCCAGCAGTGAAGCAGAGGGACAGAAAAGAATTTATAGCAATCAGCCCCAGCATTTT. Protein: CASSEAEGQKRIYSNQPQHF.

The J gene is TRBJ1-5, the V gene TRBV10-3; 8 positions agree with TRBD1. V lost 4 bases and J lost 3; bases outside the gene matches: 5. CDR3 length: 15 amino acids. Germline V gene sequence: CDR1 ENHRY, CDR2 SYGVKD. The CDR3 DNA reads as TGTGCCATCAGTGGTGACAGGGGAGTCAATCAGCCCCAGCATTTT. It yields the protein CAISGDRGVNQPQHF.

The J gene is TRBJ1-1, the V gene TRBV12-5; possible D gene TRBD1, 6 bases. This CDR3 comprises 16 residues. Trimming removed 0 bases at V and 5 bases at J, with 16 bases between. CDR1 is LGHNT and CDR2 is FRNRAP in the germline V gene. The CDR3 DNA sequence: TGTGCTAGTGGTTTGGTACTGGGGGCCGTACGGACTGAAGCTTTCTTT. Amino acid sequence: CASGLVLGAVRTEAFF.

J is TRBJ1-1 and V is TRBV6-1; 8 bases align to TRBD1. Trimming cost V 3 bases and J 7 bases; bases outside gene matches: 4. Germline CDR1 reads MNHNS; CDR2 reads SASEGT. This CDR3 is 13 amino acids long. CDR3 amino acids: CASSDRDRSEAFF. The CDR3 nucleotides read TGTGCCAGCAGTGATAGGGACAGGAGTGAAGCTTTCTTT.

The chain joins TRBV9 to TRBJ2-1, with TRBD2 as a possible D gene (5 bases). The CDR3 consists of 13 residues. Trimming left V 0 bases short and J 6 bases short, with 7 bases between. Germline values: CDR1 SGDLS, CDR2 YYNGEE. CDR3 in DNA: TGTGCCAGCAGCGTAGCGGCGGGCAATGAGCAGTTCTTC. This translates into CASSVAAGNEQFF. The variable domain in full, with the rest retrieved from reference TRBV9 and TRBJ2-1, is DSGVTQTPKHLITATGQRVTLRCSPRSGDLSVYWYQQSLDQGLQFLIQYYNGEERAKGNILERFSAQQFPDLHSELNLSSLELGDSALYFCASSVAAGNEQFFGPGTRLTVL.

The chain joins TRBV18 to TRBJ1-1; the match to TRBD1 covers 9 bases. Trimming removed 5 bases from V and 3 bases from J; junction bases left unmatched: 4. CDR3 length: 14 amino acids. The germline V gene has CDR1 KGHSH and CDR2 LQKENI. The CDR3 sequence is CASSSTGGYTEAFF. Written as DNA, the CDR3 is TGTGCCAGCTCATCGACAGGGGGGTACACTGAAGCTTTCTTT.